The 27 T cell receptor beta chains below all came from one sample that was sequenced in a study of T cell repertoires in cytomegalovirus infection. Each CDR3 protein is one row after TCRdb ran MiXCR on the reads. The table has under 95,000 distinct CDR3 sequences, just under 4% seen once; the top ten hold less than 25%. Sequenced sample: PBMCs. The receptors here all came from a human donor in good health (CMV status not recorded). Some clones in this sample may be carry-over from other donors' samples.

This clonotype has a count of ten or more. This rearrangement joins TRBV7-2 to TRBJ1-2, with D possibly TRBD1 on 5 matching bases. The CDR3 sequence is 12 residues long. Germline-derived CDR1 and CDR2 are SGHTA and FQGNSA. V dropped 8 bases and J dropped 7 bases, with 14 bases sitting between them. CDR3: CASGTRVFGYTF. The CDR3 bases are TGTGCCAGCGGAACCAGGGTTTTTGGCTACACCTTC.

At least ten counts were recorded for this clonotype. The chain carries TRBV6-8 and TRBJ2-7, with TRBD2 as a possible D gene (7 bases). This CDR3 has 13 residues. V was shortened by 5 bases and J by 5 bases, with 13 bases between the two germline ends. Germline V CDR1 and CDR2: MNHGY, SAAAGT. CDR3 in DNA: TGTGCCAGCAGTCCCCGGGGGGCTAACGAGCAGTACTTC. It codes for CASSPRGANEQYF.

At least ten counts were recorded for this clonotype. The rearrangement joins TRBV6-5 to TRBJ1-2; 7 bases match TRBD1. Germline assignment: CDR1 MNHEY and CDR2 SVGAGI. The CDR3 has 17 residues. Trimming cost V 0 bases and J 2 bases; bases outside gene matches: 9. CDR3 region: CASSYSGGVGQNYGYTF. CDR3 DNA sequence: TGTGCCAGCAGTTACTCGGGGGGAGTGGGACAGAACTATGGCTACACCTTC.

There are many counts of this clonotype. The CDR3 region is CASSLFGGGQFYGYTF. The CDR3 nucleotides read TGTGCCAGCAGCTTATTCGGTGGGGGCCAATTCTATGGCTACACCTTC. The V call is TRBV11-2, the J call TRBJ1-2; D is perhaps TRBD1 (6 bases). The CDR3 spans 16 residues. Germline V lookup: CDR1 SGHAT, CDR2 FQNNGV. Trimming took off 2 bases at V and 4 bases at J, with 17 bases between the two ends. Supplemented by reference TRBV11-2 and TRBJ1-2, the full variable domain reads EAGVAQSPRYKIIEKRQSVAFWCNPISGHATLYWYQQILGQGPKLLIQFQNNGVVDDSQLPKDRFSAERLKGVDSTLKIQPAKLEDSAVYLCASSLFGGGQFYGYTFGSGTRLTVV.

This clonotype was detected ten times or more. The rearrangement joins TRBV28 to TRBJ1-5; TRBD1 aligns across 7 bases. CDR1 is MDHEN, CDR2 SYDVKM, per germline. The CDR3 consists of 16 residues. Germline trimming cut 4 bases from V and 1 base from J; bases unmatched to any gene: 7. The CDR3 DNA reads TGTGCCAGCAGTTCCTCATGGACAGGAAGCAATCAGCCCCAGCATTTT. It yields the protein CASSSSWTGSNQPQHF.

At least ten counts were recorded for this clonotype. The chain recombines TRBV12-5 with TRBJ2-1, with D perhaps being TRBD1 or TRBD2 (5 bases each). The germline V and J ends were trimmed by 2 bases and 8 bases, with 13 bases remaining between them. The germline V gene has CDR1 LGHNT and CDR2 FRNRAP. The CDR3 has 14 residues. The CDR3 nucleotides are TGTGCTAGTGGTTTGACCTCGGGGCGCCATGAGCAGTTCTTC. Translated: CASGLTSGRHEQFF.

This clonotype was picked up many times. This CDR3 reads CASSLRTRETQYF. DNA for the CDR3: TGTGCCAGCAGCTTAAGGACTAGAGAGACCCAGTACTTC. This rearrangement joins TRBV7-3 to TRBJ2-5; 7 bases fit TRBD2. The CDR3 has 13 residues. Germline assignment: CDR1 SGHTA and CDR2 FQGTGA. V shed 1 base, J shed 4 bases, and the junction held 0 bases outside the gene matches.

This clonotype has a count of ten or more. The chain couples TRBV7-2 to TRBJ2-7; TRBD2 matches at 11 bases. Germline V gene data show CDR1 as SGHTA and CDR2 as FQGNSA. V was clipped by 5 bases and J by 5 bases; unmatched bases: 5. This CDR3 comprises 14 residues. The CDR3 is CASSIPGLADEQYF. In DNA form, the CDR3 reads TGTGCCAGCAGCATACCGGGACTAGCGGACGAGCAGTACTTC.

This clonotype was seen ten or more times. The chain links TRBV7-2 to TRBJ1-5; D not resolved. V lost 3 bases and J 7 bases, leaving 10 bases between the germline ends. Germline V gene lookup returns CDR1 SGHTA and CDR2 FQGNSA. The CDR3 spans 13 residues. For the CDR3, the DNA is TGTGCCAGCAGCTTGGACCGTTGGCAGCCCCAGCATTTT. Residues: CASSLDRWQPQHF. The full variable domain, in which reference TRBV7-2 and TRBJ1-5 provide the parts outside the CDR3, is GAGVSQSPSNKVTEKGKDVELRCDPISGHTALYWYRQSLGQGLEFLIYFQGNSAPDKSGLPSDRFSAERTGGSVSTLTIQRTQQEDSAVYLCASSLDRWQPQHFGDGTRLSIL.

In its sample, this clonotype was seen many times. The chain combines TRBV7-8 with TRBJ2-7; 7 bases fit TRBD1. Germline loops: CDR1 SGHVS, CDR2 FQNEAQ. The V and J ends lost 5 bases and 2 bases, in that order; junction bases with no gene match: 6. The CDR3 is 14 residues long. The CDR3 reads CASSVPGQTYEQYF. CDR3 coding DNA: TGTGCCAGCAGCGTACCGGGACAGACCTACGAGCAGTACTTC.

This clonotype was recorded once. A much larger clone lies one base from this, so it may be a read error. The gene calls are TRBV7-3 and TRBJ2-1, with TRBD2 as a possible D gene (7 bases). The germline CDR1 and CDR2 sequences are SGHTA and FQGTGA. This CDR3 has 13 amino acids. V was shortened by 5 bases and J by 15 bases, with 20 bases between the two germline ends. The CDR3 reads CASSGVKGGGLFF. The CDR3 nucleotides are TGTGCCAGCAGCGGAGTGAAGGGGGGGGGGCTGTTCTTC.

This clonotype came up many times. The genes are TRBV7-2 and TRBJ2-7, with TRBD1 matching 11 bases. The CDR3 has 17 residues. The trim removed 5 bases at V and 3 bases at J, leaving 12 bases unmatched. CDR1 and CDR2 (germline): SGHTA, FQGNSA. CDR3 amino acids: CASSVRTGGSGGYEQYF. Here the CDR3 DNA reads TGTGCCAGCAGCGTCCGGACAGGGGGCTCTGGTGGCTACGAGCAGTACTTC.

This clonotype was seen at least ten times. The chain has TRBV6-2 or TRBV6-3 and TRBJ2-7; 12 bases line up with TRBD2. Germline CDR1 MNHEY, CDR2 SVGEGT. The J segment lost 3 bases and the V segment lost 2 bases, leaving 11 bases of the junction unmatched. The CDR3 is made up of 18 amino acids. CDR3: CASSYRLAGVQLNYEQYF. The CDR3 DNA reads TGTGCCAGCAGTTACCGACTAGCGGGAGTACAACTTAACTACGAGCAGTACTTC.

This clonotype was detected many times. CDR3 sequence reads: CASSYEGGRGTYGYTF. CDR3 in DNA: TGTGCCAGCAGTTACGAAGGAGGGAGAGGGACCTATGGCTACACCTTC. V is TRBV6-2 or TRBV6-3 and J is TRBJ1-2; the D gene is possibly TRBD1 (5 bases). V lost 2 bases and J lost 4, with 17 bases in between. The length of the CDR3 is 16 residues. CDR1 and CDR2 (germline): MNHEY, SVGEGT.

This chain joins TRBV27 and TRBJ2-1; 10 bases line up with TRBD1. From germline, CDR1 is MNHEY and CDR2 SMNVEV (reference sequence). This CDR3 has 16 residues. Trimming took 6 bases from V and 4 from J; bases not matched to a gene: 9. The CDR3 coding sequence is TGTGCCAGCAGCCGATTGACAGGGGGCTCGTACAATGAGCAGTTCTTC. Translation: CASSRLTGGSYNEQFF.

This clonotype was detected many times. V is TRBV6-8 and J is TRBJ2-7; D ambiguous. Germline CDR1 MNHGY, CDR2 SAAAGT. With 5 bases removed from V and 2 bases from J, the gap between germline ends came to 19 bases. This CDR3 region has 16 residues. CDR3 amino acids: CASSANRAPLPYEQYF. The CDR3 DNA follows: TGTGCCAGCAGTGCCAACCGGGCCCCACTGCCCTACGAGCAGTACTTC.

In its sample, this clonotype was seen many times. The CDR3: CASSALGGSLPDTQYF. CDR3 nucleotides: TGTGCCAGCAGCGCCCTGGGCGGGAGTCTTCCAGATACGCAGTATTTT. This chain links TRBV9 with TRBJ2-3, with 7 positions matching TRBD2. The ends lost 3 bases at V and 4 bases at J; junction bases unmatched: 11. The CDR3 length is 16 residues. Germline CDR1 SGDLS, CDR2 YYNGEE.

This clonotype occurred many times. The chain joins TRBV12-3 or TRBV12-4 to TRBJ1-4; a weak D match, TRBD1 (5 bases). Trimming stripped 2 bases from V and 8 bases from J, with 6 bases between. This CDR3 spans 12 amino acids. CDR3 coding DNA: TGTGCCAGCAGTTTATGGGGGGAAAAACTGTTTTTT. It translates to CASSLWGEKLFF.

About this clonotype itself: A much larger clone lies a single base off, so this may be a read error. The chain has TRBV11-3 and TRBJ2-1, with 8 bases lining up with TRBD2. The CDR3 runs to 15 residues. Per germline, CDR1 SGHNT and CDR2 YENEEA. Here the CDR3 reads CASSLGLGPSNGQFF. The DNA for the CDR3 is TGTGCCAGCAGCTTGGGACTAGGACCGTCAAATGGGCAGTTCTTC.

This clonotype came up many times. The chain joins TRBV6-5 to TRBJ2-5; 7 positions agree with TRBD2. Per the germline V gene, CDR1 is MNHEY and CDR2 is SVGAGI. V dropped 4 bases and J dropped 3; count of bases not matched to a gene: 5. The CDR3 runs to 14 residues. This chain's CDR3 is CASSFSSGEETQYF. DNA for the CDR3: TGTGCCAGCAGTTTCTCCAGCGGGGAAGAGACCCAGTACTTC.

This clonotype was counted ten times or more. This chain joins TRBV6-1 and TRBJ2-3, with TRBD2 matching over 7 bases. Trimming removed 6 bases from V and 3 bases from J; junction bases left unmatched: 6. Germline CDR1 is MNHNS and CDR2 is SASEGT. CDR3 length: 14 residues. CDR3 sequence: CASSVTSSTDTQYF. CDR3 coding DNA: TGTGCCAGCAGCGTGACTAGCTCAACAGATACGCAGTATTTT.

Many counts were recorded for this clonotype. A junction end diverges from the germline sequence, so it may reflect a read error. The rearrangement links TRBV28 to TRBJ1-2; 8 nucleotides line up with TRBD1. This CDR3 has 11 amino acids. CDR1 and CDR2 (germline): MDHEN, SYDVKM. For the CDR3, the DNA is TGTGCCAGCGGGAGACAGGGGCCTTGGGAGTTC. It translates to CASGRQGPWEF.

This clonotype was recorded many times. The rearrangement joins TRBV4-3 to TRBJ2-1, with a weak D call TRBD1 (5 bases). Germline CDR1 and CDR2: LGHNA and YSLEER. The CDR3 is made up of 13 amino acids. V shed 0 bases and J shed 10 bases, with 10 bases lying between them. For the CDR3, the DNA is TGCGCCAGCAGCCAAGATTGGTGGGGCGAGCAGTTCTTC. Protein product: CASSQDWWGEQFF.

This clonotype was recorded many times. This chain links TRBV7-6 with TRBJ1-2; unclear D gene. CDR3 size: 13 residues. V lost 1 base and J lost 2, with 5 bases in between. Germline V CDR1 and CDR2: SGHVS, FNYEAQ. The CDR3 DNA reads as TGTGCCAGCAGCTTAGGGGAGAACTATGGCTACACCTTC. Its translation: CASSLGENYGYTF.

This clonotype was picked up many times. The chain joins TRBV7-3 to TRBJ2-3, with unresolved D. Germline CDR1 reads SGHTA; CDR2 reads FQGTGA. The CDR3 totals 14 residues. Trimming pared 2 bases from V and 1 base from J, leaving 7 bases between. Here the CDR3 DNA reads TGTGCCAGCAGCTTAGGTTCTCGCACAGATACGCAGTATTTT. Its protein is CASSLGSRTDTQYF.

This clonotype has a count of ten or more. V and J are TRBV7-8 and TRBJ2-7, with 8 bases aligning to TRBD1. The CDR3 has 14 residues. CDR1 is SGHVS, CDR2 FQNEAQ, per germline. The trim removed 5 bases at V and 2 bases at J, leaving 5 bases unmatched. The CDR3 region has the DNA TGTGCCAGCAGCATAACGACAGGGGCCTACGAGCAGTACTTC. It codes for CASSITTGAYEQYF.

The gene calls are TRBV20-1 and TRBJ2-1; the match to TRBD2 covers 11 bases. J lost 8 bases, V lost 6 bases, and 12 bases had no gene match. This CDR3 has 15 amino acids. The germline V gene encodes CDR1 DFQATT and CDR2 SNEGSKA (reference sequence). DNA for the CDR3: TGCAGTGCGACCCTAGCGGGAGGCTTAAGGGATGAGCAGTTCTTC. Its translation is CSATLAGGLRDEQFF.